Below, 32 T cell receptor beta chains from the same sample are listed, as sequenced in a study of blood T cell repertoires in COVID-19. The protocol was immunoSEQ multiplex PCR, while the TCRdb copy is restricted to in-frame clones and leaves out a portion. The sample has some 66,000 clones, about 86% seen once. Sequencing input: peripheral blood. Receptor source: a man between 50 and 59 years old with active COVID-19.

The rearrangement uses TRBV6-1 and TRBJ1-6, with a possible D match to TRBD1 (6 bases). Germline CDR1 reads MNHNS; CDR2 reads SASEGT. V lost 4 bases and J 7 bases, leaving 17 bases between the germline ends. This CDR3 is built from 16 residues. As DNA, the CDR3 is TGTGCCAGCAGTGCCCCCCCGGGACACCAGAATTCACCCCTCCACTTT. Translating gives CASSAPPGHQNSPLHF.

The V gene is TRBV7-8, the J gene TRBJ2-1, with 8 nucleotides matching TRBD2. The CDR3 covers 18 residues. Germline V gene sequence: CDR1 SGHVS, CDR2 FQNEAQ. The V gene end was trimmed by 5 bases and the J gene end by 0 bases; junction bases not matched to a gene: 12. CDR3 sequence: CASSPLGGSGSSYNEQFF. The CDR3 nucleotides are TGTGCCAGCAGCCCTTTGGGGGGGAGCGGGAGCTCCTACAATGAGCAGTTCTTC.

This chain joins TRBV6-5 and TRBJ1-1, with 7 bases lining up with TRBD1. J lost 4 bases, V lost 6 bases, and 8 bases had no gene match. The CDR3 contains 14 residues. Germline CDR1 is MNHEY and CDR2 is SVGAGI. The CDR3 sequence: CASRWTGELTEAFF. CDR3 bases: TGTGCCAGCAGATGGACAGGTGAACTCACTGAAGCTTTCTTT.

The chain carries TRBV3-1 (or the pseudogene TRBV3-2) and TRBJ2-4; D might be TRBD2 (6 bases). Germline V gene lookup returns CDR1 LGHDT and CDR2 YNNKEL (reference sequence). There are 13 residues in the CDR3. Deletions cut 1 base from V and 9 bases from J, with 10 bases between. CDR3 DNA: TGTGCCAGCAGCCAAGGGGAGGCGGCCATTCAGTACTTC. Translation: CASSQGEAAIQYF.

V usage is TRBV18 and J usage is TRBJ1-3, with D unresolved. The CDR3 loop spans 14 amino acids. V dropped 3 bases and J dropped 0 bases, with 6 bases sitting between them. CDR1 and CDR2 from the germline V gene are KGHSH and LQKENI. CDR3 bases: TGTGCCAGCTCACCCGAGAGCTCTGGAAACACCATATATTTT. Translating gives CASSPESSGNTIYF.

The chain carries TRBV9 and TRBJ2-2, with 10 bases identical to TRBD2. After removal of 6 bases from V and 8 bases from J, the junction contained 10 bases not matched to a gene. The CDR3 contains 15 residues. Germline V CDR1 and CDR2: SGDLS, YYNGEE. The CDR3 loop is CASKPSGGVPGELFF. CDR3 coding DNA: TGTGCCAGCAAGCCCAGCGGGGGGGTACCTGGGGAGCTGTTTTTT.

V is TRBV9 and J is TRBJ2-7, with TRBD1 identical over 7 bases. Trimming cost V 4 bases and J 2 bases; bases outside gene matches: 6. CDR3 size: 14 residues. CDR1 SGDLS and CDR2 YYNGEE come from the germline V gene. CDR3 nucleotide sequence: TGTGCCAGCAGCCCGAGACAGGGCGCCTACGAGCAGTACTTC. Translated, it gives CASSPRQGAYEQYF.

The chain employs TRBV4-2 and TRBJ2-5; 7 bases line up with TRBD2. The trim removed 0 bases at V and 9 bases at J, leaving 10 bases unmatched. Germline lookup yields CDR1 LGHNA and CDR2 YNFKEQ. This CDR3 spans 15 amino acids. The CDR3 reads CASSQDLGRGDSQYF. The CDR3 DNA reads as TGTGCCAGCAGCCAAGATTTGGGGAGGGGAGATTCCCAGTACTTC.

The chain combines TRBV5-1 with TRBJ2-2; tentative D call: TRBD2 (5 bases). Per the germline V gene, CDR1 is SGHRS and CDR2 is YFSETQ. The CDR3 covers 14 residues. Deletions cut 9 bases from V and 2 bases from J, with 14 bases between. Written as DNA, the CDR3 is TGCGCCACCTCTCGGACTCATAACACCGGGGAGCTGTTTTTT. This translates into CATSRTHNTGELFF.

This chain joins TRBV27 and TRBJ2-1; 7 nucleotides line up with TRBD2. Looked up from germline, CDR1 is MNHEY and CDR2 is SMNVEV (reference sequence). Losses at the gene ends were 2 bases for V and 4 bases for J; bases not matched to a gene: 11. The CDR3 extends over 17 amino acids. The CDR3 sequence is CASSLRRLGGSYNEQFF. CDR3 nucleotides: TGTGCCAGCAGTTTACGGAGACTCGGGGGGTCTTACAATGAGCAGTTCTTC.

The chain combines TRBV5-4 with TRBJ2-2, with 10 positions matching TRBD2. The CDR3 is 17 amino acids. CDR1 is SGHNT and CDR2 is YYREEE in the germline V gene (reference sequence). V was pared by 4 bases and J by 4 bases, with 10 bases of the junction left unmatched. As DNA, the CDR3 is TGTGCCAGCAGCCCTCACTCCAGCGGGAGGGCCACCGGGGAGCTGTTTTTT. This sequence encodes CASSPHSSGRATGELFF.

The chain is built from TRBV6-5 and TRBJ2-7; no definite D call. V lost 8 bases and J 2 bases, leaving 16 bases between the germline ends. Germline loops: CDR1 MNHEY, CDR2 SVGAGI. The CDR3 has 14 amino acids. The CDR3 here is CASATELPTYEQYF. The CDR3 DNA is TGTGCCAGCGCTACCGAGTTACCAACCTACGAGCAGTACTTC.

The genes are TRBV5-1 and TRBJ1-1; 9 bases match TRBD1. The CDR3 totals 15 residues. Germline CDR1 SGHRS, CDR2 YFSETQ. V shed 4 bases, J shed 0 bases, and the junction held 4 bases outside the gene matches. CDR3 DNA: TGCGCCAGCAGCGTAGGGGACAGGGTGAACACTGAAGCTTTCTTT. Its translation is CASSVGDRVNTEAFF.

CDR3 nucleotides: TGTGCCAGCAGCTCGACAGAAACCGGGGAGCTGTTTTTT. It yields the protein CASSSTETGELFF. The chain has TRBV7-9 and TRBJ2-2; tentative D call: TRBD1 (5 bases). V was shortened by 4 bases and J by 5 bases, with 8 bases between the two germline ends. Germline assignment: CDR1 SEHNR and CDR2 FQNEAQ (reference sequence). The CDR3 has 13 amino acids.

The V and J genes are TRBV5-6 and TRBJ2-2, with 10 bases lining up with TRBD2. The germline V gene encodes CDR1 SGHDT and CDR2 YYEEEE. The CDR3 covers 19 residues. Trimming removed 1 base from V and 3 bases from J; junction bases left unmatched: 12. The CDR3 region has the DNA TGTGCCAGCAGCTTGAGCGGGAGGGCCAGCTTTTATCACACCGGGGAGCTGTTTTTT. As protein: CASSLSGRASFYHTGELFF.

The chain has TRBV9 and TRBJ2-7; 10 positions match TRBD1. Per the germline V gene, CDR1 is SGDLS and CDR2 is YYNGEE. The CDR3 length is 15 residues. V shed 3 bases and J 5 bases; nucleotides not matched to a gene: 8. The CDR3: CASSERDRGFDEQYF. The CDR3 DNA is TGTGCCAGCAGCGAGCGGGACAGGGGATTCGACGAGCAGTACTTC.

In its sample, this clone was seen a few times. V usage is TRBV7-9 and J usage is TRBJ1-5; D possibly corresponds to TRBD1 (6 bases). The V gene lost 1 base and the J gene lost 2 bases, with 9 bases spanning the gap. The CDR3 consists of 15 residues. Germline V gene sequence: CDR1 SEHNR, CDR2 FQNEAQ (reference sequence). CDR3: CASSLDGGRNQPQHF. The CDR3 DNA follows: TGTGCCAGCAGCTTAGATGGGGGCCGCAATCAGCCCCAGCATTTT. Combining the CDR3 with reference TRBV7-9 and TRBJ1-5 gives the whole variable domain DTGVSQNPRHKITKRGQNVTFRCDPISEHNRLYWYRQTLGQGPEFLTYFQNEAQLEKSRLLSDRFSAERPKGSFSTLEIQRTEQGDSAMYLCASSLDGGRNQPQHFGDGTRLSIL.

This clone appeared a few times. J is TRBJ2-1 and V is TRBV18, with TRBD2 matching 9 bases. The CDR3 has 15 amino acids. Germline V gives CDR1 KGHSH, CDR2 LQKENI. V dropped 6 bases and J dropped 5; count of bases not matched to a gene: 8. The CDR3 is CASSIGGGANNEQFF. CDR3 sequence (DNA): TGTGCCAGCTCGATCGGCGGGGGGGCCAACAATGAGCAGTTCTTC.

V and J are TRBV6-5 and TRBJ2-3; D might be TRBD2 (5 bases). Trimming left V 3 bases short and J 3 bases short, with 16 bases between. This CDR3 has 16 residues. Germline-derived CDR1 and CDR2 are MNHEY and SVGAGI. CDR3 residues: CASSYSPKGVTDTQYF. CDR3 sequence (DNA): TGTGCCAGCAGTTATTCACCCAAGGGAGTGACAGATACGCAGTATTTT.

In DNA, the CDR3 is TGTGCCAGTAGTATCCTCCCCGGGACAAATCAGCCCCAGCATTTT. It yields the protein CASSILPGTNQPQHF. This chain links TRBV19 with TRBJ1-5; TRBD1 might be the D (6 bases). CDR3 length: 15 amino acids. V lost 3 bases, J lost 4 bases, and 13 bases lay in between. Germline V gives CDR1 LNHDA, CDR2 SQIVND (reference sequence). The whole variable domain, filled in from reference TRBV19 and TRBJ1-5, reads DGGITQSPKYLFRKEGQNVTLSCEQNLNHDAMYWYRQDPGQGLRLIYYSQIVNDFQKGDIAEGYSVSREKKESFPLTVTSAQKNPTAFYLCASSILPGTNQPQHFGDGTRLSIL.

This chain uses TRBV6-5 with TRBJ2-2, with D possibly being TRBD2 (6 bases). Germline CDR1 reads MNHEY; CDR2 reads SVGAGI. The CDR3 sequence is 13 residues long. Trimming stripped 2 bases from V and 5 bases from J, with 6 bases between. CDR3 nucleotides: TGTGCCAGCAGTTACGGGGGGACCGGGGAGCTGTTTTTT. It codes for CASSYGGTGELFF.

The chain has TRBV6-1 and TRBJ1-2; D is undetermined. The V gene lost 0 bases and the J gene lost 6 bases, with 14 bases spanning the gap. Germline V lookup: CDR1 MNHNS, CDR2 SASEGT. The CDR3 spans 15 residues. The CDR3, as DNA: TGTGCCAGCAGTGAAGCGTGGTACAGCAACGATGGCTACACCTTC. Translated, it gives CASSEAWYSNDGYTF.

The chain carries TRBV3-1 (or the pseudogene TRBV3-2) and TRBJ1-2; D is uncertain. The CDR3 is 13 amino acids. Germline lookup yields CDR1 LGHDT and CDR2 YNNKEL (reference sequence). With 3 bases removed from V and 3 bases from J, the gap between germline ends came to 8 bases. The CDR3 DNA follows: TGTGCCAGCAGCCACGACCGGGACTATGGCTACACCTTC. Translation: CASSHDRDYGYTF.

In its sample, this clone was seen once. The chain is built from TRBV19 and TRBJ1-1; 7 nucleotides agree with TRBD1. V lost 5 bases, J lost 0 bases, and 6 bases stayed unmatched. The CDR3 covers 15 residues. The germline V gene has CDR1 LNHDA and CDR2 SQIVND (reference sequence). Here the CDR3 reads CASSRQTGLNTEAFF. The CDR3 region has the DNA TGTGCCAGTAGTCGACAGACAGGGCTGAACACTGAAGCTTTCTTT.

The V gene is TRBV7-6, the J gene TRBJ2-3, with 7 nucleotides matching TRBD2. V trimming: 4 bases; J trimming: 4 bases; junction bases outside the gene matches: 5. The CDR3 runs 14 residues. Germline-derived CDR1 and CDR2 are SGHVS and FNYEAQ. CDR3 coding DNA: TGTGCCAGCAGCTCGCGGGAGCCCGCAGATACGCAGTATTTT. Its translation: CASSSREPADTQYF.

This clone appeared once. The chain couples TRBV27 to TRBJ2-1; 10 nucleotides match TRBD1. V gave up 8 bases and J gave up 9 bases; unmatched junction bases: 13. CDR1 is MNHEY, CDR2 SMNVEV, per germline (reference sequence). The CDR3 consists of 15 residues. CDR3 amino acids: CASQNSGTGVGEQFF. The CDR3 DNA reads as TGTGCCAGCCAAAATTCCGGGACAGGGGTTGGTGAGCAGTTCTTC.

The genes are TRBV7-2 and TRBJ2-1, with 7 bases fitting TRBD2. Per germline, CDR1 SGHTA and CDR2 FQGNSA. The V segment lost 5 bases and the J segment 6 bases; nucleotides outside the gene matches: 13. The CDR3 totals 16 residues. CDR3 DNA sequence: TGTGCCAGCAGCCCAACCGGCGGACTAGGGGTCAATGAGCAGTTCTTC. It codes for CASSPTGGLGVNEQFF.

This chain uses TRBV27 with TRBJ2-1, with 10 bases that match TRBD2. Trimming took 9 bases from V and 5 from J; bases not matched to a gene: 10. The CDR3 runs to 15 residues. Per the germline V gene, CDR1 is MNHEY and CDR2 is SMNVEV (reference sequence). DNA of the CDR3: TGTGCCAGAAAACCCGGACTAGCGGCTAACAATGAGCAGTTCTTC. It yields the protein CARKPGLAANNEQFF.

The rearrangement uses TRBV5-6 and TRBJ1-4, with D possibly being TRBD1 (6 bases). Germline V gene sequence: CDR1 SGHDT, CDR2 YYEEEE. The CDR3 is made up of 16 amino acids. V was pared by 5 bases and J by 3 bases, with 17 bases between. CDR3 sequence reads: CASSLFGRGANEKLFF. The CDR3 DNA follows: TGTGCCAGCAGTCTCTTCGGGAGGGGGGCTAATGAAAAACTGTTTTTT.

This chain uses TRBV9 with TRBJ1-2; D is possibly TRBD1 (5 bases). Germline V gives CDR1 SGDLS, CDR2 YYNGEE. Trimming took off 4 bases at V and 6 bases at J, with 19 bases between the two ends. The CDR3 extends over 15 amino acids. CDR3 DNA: TGTGCCAGCAGCCCCTGGGGGGGGGAGCCGGATGGCTACACCTTC. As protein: CASSPWGGEPDGYTF.

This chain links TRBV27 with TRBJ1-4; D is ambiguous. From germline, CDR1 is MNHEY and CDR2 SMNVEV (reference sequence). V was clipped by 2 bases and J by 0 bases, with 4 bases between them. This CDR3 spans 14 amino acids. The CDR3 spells CASSLESTNEKLFF. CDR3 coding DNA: TGTGCCAGCAGTTTAGAGTCAACTAATGAAAAACTGTTTTTT. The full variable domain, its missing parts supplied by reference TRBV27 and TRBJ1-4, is EAQVTQNPRYLITVTGKKLTVTCSQNMNHEYMSWYRQDPGLGLRQIYYSMNVEVTDKGDVPEGYKVSRKEKRNFPLILESPSPNQTSLYFCASSLESTNEKLFFGSGTQLSVL.

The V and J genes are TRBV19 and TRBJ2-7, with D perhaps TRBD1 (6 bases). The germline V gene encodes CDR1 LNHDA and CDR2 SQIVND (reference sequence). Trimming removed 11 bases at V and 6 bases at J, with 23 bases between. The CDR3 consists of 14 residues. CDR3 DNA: TGTGCCTCTAAACCGGACGGAGTCAGGGGCGAGCAGTACTTC. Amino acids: CASKPDGVRGEQYF.